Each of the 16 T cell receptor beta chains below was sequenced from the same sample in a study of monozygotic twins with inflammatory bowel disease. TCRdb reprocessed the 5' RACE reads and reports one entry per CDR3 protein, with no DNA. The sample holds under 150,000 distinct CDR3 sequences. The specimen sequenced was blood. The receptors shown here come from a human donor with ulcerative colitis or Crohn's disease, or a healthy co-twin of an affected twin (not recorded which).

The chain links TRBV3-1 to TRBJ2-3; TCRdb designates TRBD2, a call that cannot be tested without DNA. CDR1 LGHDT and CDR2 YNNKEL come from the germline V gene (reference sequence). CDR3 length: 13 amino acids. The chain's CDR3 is CASSQSSGGGGFF.

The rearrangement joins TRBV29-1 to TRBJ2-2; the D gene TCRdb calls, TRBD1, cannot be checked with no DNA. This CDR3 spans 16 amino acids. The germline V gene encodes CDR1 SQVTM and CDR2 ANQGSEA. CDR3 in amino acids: CSVAPGTGFNTGELFF.

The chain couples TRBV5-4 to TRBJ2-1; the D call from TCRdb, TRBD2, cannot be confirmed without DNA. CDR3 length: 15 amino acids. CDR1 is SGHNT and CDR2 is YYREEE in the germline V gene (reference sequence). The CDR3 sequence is CASSLNSPSYNEQFF.

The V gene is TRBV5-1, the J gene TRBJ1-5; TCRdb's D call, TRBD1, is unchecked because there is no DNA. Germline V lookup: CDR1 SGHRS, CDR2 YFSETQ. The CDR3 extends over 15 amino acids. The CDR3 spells CASRPGTGSNQPQHF.

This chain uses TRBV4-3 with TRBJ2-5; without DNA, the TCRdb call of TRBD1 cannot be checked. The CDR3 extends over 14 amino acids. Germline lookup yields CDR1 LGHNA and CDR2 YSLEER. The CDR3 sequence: CASSQGQGGETQYF.

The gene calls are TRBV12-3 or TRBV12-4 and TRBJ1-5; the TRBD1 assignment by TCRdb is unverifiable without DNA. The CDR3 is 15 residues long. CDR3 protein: CASSPGSSSNQPQHF.

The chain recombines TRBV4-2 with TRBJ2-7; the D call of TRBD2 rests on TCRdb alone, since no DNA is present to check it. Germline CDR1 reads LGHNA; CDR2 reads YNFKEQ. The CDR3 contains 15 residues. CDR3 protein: CASSQDLRTSYEQYF.

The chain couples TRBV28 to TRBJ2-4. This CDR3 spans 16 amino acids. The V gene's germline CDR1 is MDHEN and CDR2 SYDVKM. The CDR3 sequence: CASSPSFTNIRNIQYF.

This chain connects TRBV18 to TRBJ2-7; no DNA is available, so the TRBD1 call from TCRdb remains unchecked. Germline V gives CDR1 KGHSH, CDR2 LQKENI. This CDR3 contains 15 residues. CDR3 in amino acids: CASSSRTGASYEQYF.

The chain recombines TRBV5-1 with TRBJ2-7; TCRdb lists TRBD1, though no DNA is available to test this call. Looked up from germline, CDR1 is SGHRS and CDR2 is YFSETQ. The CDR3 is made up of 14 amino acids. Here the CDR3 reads CASSNRDRAYEQYF.

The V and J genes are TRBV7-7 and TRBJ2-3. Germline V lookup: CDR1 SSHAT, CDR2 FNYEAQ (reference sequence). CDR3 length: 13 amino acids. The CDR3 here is CASSLAPEDTQYF.

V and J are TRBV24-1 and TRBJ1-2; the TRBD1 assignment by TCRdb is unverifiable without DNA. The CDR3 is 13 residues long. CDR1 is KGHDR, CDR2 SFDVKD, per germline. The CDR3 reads CATSAGYGYGYTF.

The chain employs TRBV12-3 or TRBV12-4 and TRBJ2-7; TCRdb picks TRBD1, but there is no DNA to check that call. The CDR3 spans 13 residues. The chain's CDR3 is CASSRLTGYEQYF.

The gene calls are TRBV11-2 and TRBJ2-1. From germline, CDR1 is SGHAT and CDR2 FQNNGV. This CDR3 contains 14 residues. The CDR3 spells CASSLELAEHEQFF.

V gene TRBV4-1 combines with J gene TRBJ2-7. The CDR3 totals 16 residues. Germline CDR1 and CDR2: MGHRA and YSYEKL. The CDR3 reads CASSQDRTGGSYEQYF.

The chain's CDR3 is CASSPFDVAKNIQYF. The genes are TRBV6-1 and TRBJ2-4. This CDR3 has 15 amino acids. CDR1 is MNHNS and CDR2 is SASEGT in the germline V gene.